These 16 T cell receptor beta chains share one sample of origin, sequenced in a study of shared clonotypes between healthy human individuals. Cells designated naive CD8 were CD45RO-negative and were positively selected for CCR7, with terminally differentiated effector memory CD45RA+ cells excluded. Only in-frame clones appear in the TCRdb table, and some are missing; sequencing was by immunoSEQ multiplex PCR. The sample records about 1,900,000 clones, just under 95% being singletons. The sequenced sample was naive CD8+ T cells sorted from blood. These receptors all stem from a young man in good health.

The CDR3 loop reads CASSLWVTGELFF. CDR3 in DNA: TGTGCCAGCAGCTTGTGGGTGACCGGGGAGCTGTTTTTT. This chain links TRBV7-9 with TRBJ2-2; D ambiguous. CDR1 is SEHNR and CDR2 is FQNEAQ in the germline V gene (reference sequence). V dropped 3 bases and J dropped 5 bases, with 7 bases sitting between them. There are 13 residues in the CDR3.

The chain is built from TRBV10-1 and TRBJ1-1; D not resolved. The V end was cut by 3 bases, the J end by 3 bases, with 5 bases between. The CDR3 has 12 amino acids. Germline-derived CDR1 and CDR2 are WNHNN and SYGVQD (reference sequence). CDR3 sequence reads: CASSETDTEAFF. CDR3 nucleotide sequence: TGCGCCAGCAGTGAAACCGACACTGAAGCTTTCTTT.

The chain is built from TRBV7-9 and TRBJ2-2; no clear D. The CDR3 covers 15 residues. V was cut by 5 bases and J by 0 bases, with 10 bases left in between. Looked up from germline, CDR1 is SEHNR and CDR2 is FQNEAQ (reference sequence). DNA for the CDR3: TGTGCCAGCAGCCCGGGTCACACGAACACCGGGGAGCTGTTTTTT. Residues: CASSPGHTNTGELFF.

This rearrangement joins TRBV15 to TRBJ2-7; D gene ambiguous. V was shortened by 0 bases and J by 4 bases, with 19 bases between the two germline ends. CDR1 and CDR2 from the germline V gene are LNHNV and YYDKDF (reference sequence). This CDR3 is built from 17 residues. The CDR3 here is CATSRDDRVERLYEQYF. As DNA, the CDR3 is TGTGCCACCAGCAGAGACGACCGGGTGGAGAGGTTATACGAGCAGTACTTC.

This clone showed up just once. The V gene is TRBV7-9, the J gene TRBJ1-1; D uncertain. Trimming removed 4 bases from V and 3 bases from J, with 9 bases in between. The CDR3 runs to 13 residues. The germline gives CDR1 SEHNR, CDR2 FQNEAQ (reference sequence). CDR3 nucleotide sequence: TGTGCCAGCAGCTCCTACAAGGACACTGAAGCTTTCTTT. Translated, it gives CASSSYKDTEAFF.

The chain combines TRBV19 with TRBJ1-6; 9 bases are shared with TRBD1. J lost 11 bases, V lost 5 bases, and 19 bases had no gene match. The CDR3 runs to 18 residues. CDR1 is LNHDA, CDR2 SQIVND, per germline (reference sequence). The DNA for the CDR3 is TGTGCCAGTAGTCCTCGCTGGGACAGGGCTCAAGGCTCTGCACCCCTCCACTTT. Its translation is CASSPRWDRAQGSAPLHF. Full variable domain (remainder filled in from reference TRBV19 and TRBJ1-6): DGGITQSPKYLFRKEGQNVTLSCEQNLNHDAMYWYRQDPGQGLRLIYYSQIVNDFQKGDIAEGYSVSREKKESFPLTVTSAQKNPTAFYLCASSPRWDRAQGSAPLHFGNGTRLTVT.

Details on this clone: Different DNA sequences within this sample yield the same CDR3. The chain carries TRBV6-5 and TRBJ2-3, with D perhaps TRBD1 or TRBD2 (5 bases each). With 0 bases removed from V and 0 bases from J, the gap between germline ends came to 10 bases. The CDR3 length is 16 residues. In germline, CDR1 is MNHEY, CDR2 SVGAGI. CDR3 amino acids: CASSYSTGASTDTQYF. The CDR3 DNA reads as TGTGCCAGCAGTTACTCTACCGGGGCTAGCACAGATACGCAGTATTTT.

The chain carries TRBV27 and TRBJ1-1; D gene uncertain. Germline values: CDR1 MNHEY, CDR2 SMNVEV (reference sequence). The CDR3 consists of 13 residues. Trimming left V 5 bases short and J 5 bases short, with 12 bases between. In nucleotides, the CDR3 is TGTGCCAGCAGTCCCGGAGTCTGGACTGAAGCTTTCTTT. Its protein product is CASSPGVWTEAFF.

The chain joins TRBV5-4 to TRBJ2-7, with a weak D call TRBD1 (5 bases). The CDR3 has 12 residues. V lost 9 bases, J lost 1 base, and 11 bases lay in between. Germline assignment: CDR1 SGHNT and CDR2 YYREEE (reference sequence). Here the CDR3 reads CATMDTSYEQYF. The CDR3 DNA follows: TGTGCCACAATGGACACGTCCTACGAGCAGTACTTC.

The chain couples TRBV5-6 to TRBJ2-7, with D possibly called TRBD1 or TRBD2 (5 bases each). Germline CDR1 reads SGHDT; CDR2 reads YYEEEE. With 5 bases removed from V and 2 bases from J, the gap between germline ends came to 14 bases. This CDR3 has 14 residues. The chain's CDR3 is CASRTGTDAYEQYF. CDR3 sequence (DNA): TGTGCCAGCAGAACCGGGACGGATGCCTACGAGCAGTACTTC. The complete variable domain, with remaining parts taken from reference TRBV5-6 and TRBJ2-7, reads DAGVTQSPTHLIKTRGQQVTLRCSPKSGHDTVSWYQQALGQGPQFIFQYYEEEERQRGNFPDRFSGHQFPNYSSELNVNALLLGDSALYLCASRTGTDAYEQYFGPGTRLTVT.

J is TRBJ2-3 and V is TRBV5-6, with D unresolved. V lost 4 bases and J lost 3, with 15 bases in between. This CDR3 contains 15 residues. The germline V gene encodes CDR1 SGHDT and CDR2 YYEEEE. The CDR3 region has the DNA TGTGCCAGCAGCCCTCTAGTCCCAAGGACAGATACGCAGTATTTT. Protein product: CASSPLVPRTDTQYF.

The chain uses TRBV6-1 and TRBJ2-7; possible D gene TRBD1, 7 bases. The germline CDR1 and CDR2 sequences are MNHNS and SASEGT. This CDR3 has 13 residues. Deletions cut 10 bases from V and 3 bases from J, with 16 bases between. CDR3 loop: CATFSGGSYEQYF. The CDR3 region has the DNA TGTGCCACCTTTTCAGGGGGGAGCTACGAGCAGTACTTC.

This clone was observed once. V is TRBV29-1 and J is TRBJ2-7, with D perhaps TRBD1 or TRBD2 (5 bases each). The germline gives CDR1 SQVTM, CDR2 ANQGSEA. Trimming took 6 bases from V and 3 from J, leaving 15 bases between them. This CDR3 has 13 amino acids. The CDR3, as DNA: TGCAGCGTAGTGGGACCGCCGGACTACGAGCAGTACTTC. Its protein is CSVVGPPDYEQYF.

The V gene is TRBV5-6, the J gene TRBJ2-2; D remains ambiguous. V lost 4 bases and J 4 bases, leaving 8 bases between the germline ends. There are 13 residues in the CDR3. Germline V CDR1 and CDR2: SGHDT, YYEEEE. The CDR3 is CASSQESTGELFF. In DNA form, the CDR3 reads TGTGCCAGCAGCCAGGAAAGCACCGGGGAGCTGTTTTTT.

The chain uses TRBV4-3 and TRBJ1-1; no clear D gene. The CDR3 runs to 17 residues. From germline, CDR1 is LGHNA and CDR2 YSLEER. Trimming pared 0 bases from V and 0 bases from J, leaving 14 bases between. CDR3 residues: CASSQDRGGLMNTEAFF. As DNA, the CDR3 is TGCGCCAGCAGCCAAGATCGGGGAGGTTTAATGAACACTGAAGCTTTCTTT.

The gene calls are TRBV27 and TRBJ2-7, with TRBD1 matching 8 bases. The CDR3 runs to 15 residues. V shed 4 bases, J shed 9 bases, and the junction held 14 bases outside the gene matches. Germline CDR1 and CDR2: MNHEY and SMNVEV (reference sequence). CDR3 region: CASSSGTGPAGGQYF. CDR3 in DNA: TGTGCCAGCAGTTCCGGGACAGGCCCCGCTGGTGGGCAGTACTTC.